Listed here are 31 T cell receptor beta chains from one sample, sequenced in a study of cytomegalovirus exposure and HLA in healthy donors. This PCR relied on a set of 60 Vbeta primers and 13 Jbeta primers. The data were produced by immunoSEQ multiplex PCR, yet TCRdb's version contains in-frame clones alone and is incomplete. Here the sample spans some 120,000 clones, roughly 78% being singletons. Sequenced sample: PBMCs. These receptors were taken from a man aged 25 to 45 in good health and CMV-seropositive.

This clone has only one observation. The genes are TRBV19 and TRBJ1-3; TRBD1 agrees at 9 bases. V gave up 7 bases and J gave up 1 base; unmatched junction bases: 14. CDR1 is LNHDA, CDR2 SQIVND, per germline (reference sequence). The CDR3 consists of 18 residues. The CDR3 reads CASTYSWDRDLSGNTIYF. CDR3 in DNA: TGTGCCAGTACTTACAGCTGGGACAGGGATCTATCTGGAAACACCATATATTTT.

This rearrangement joins TRBV4-2 to TRBJ1-5; the D is unclear. The CDR3 extends over 14 amino acids. CDR1 LGHNA and CDR2 YNFKEQ come from the germline V gene. Trimming took 2 bases from V and 0 from J, leaving 5 bases between them. The CDR3: CASSQIYSNQPQHF. The CDR3 DNA reads TGTGCCAGCAGCCAAATCTATAGCAATCAGCCCCAGCATTTT.

This clone was observed a single time. The sample carries other DNA sequences with the same CDR3. The gene calls are TRBV5-1 and TRBJ2-2; tentative D call: TRBD1 (5 bases). CDR1 and CDR2 (germline): SGHRS, YFSETQ. The CDR3 has 15 residues. With 0 bases removed from V and 0 bases from J, the gap between germline ends came to 6 bases. The CDR3: CASSLGTTNTGELFF. The CDR3 DNA reads as TGCGCCAGCAGCTTGGGGACAACGAACACCGGGGAGCTGTTTTTT.

The V gene is TRBV29-1, the J gene TRBJ2-2; D ambiguous. Looked up from germline, CDR1 is SQVTM and CDR2 is ANQGSEA. Trimming pared 7 bases from V and 1 base from J, leaving 13 bases between. There are 14 residues in the CDR3. CDR3 residues: CSARSRMNTGELFF. The CDR3 DNA reads as TGCAGCGCCAGGTCACGGATGAACACCGGGGAGCTGTTTTTT.

This clone was recorded a few times. The V call is TRBV6-6, the J call TRBJ1-5, with D hard to call. The CDR3 spans 13 residues. The V gene's germline CDR1 is MNHNY and CDR2 SVGAGI (reference sequence). Trimming took off 5 bases at V and 4 bases at J, with 9 bases between the two ends. The CDR3 coding sequence is TGTGCCAGCAGTACTAGTAGGAATCAGCCCCAGCATTTT. Its translation is CASSTSRNQPQHF.

The J gene is TRBJ1-4, the V gene TRBV12-5; D possibly corresponds to TRBD1 (6 bases). CDR1 and CDR2 (germline): LGHNT, FRNRAP. This CDR3 spans 18 amino acids. V was shortened by 0 bases and J by 2 bases, with 16 bases between the two germline ends. The DNA of the CDR3 is TGTGCTAGTGGTTTGGTGACGGGGGGCTACTCCACTAATGAAAAACTGTTTTTT. Translated: CASGLVTGGYSTNEKLFF.

The chain employs TRBV9 and TRBJ1-5; D not resolved. V lost 0 bases and J lost 5, with 9 bases in between. Looked up from germline, CDR1 is SGDLS and CDR2 is YYNGEE. CDR3 size: 14 residues. CDR3 region: CASSVGSGDQPQHF. The CDR3 DNA follows: TGTGCCAGCAGCGTAGGGAGTGGCGATCAGCCCCAGCATTTT.

The V and J genes are TRBV7-3 and TRBJ1-3; TRBD1 is a possible D gene (5 bases). Germline V gene lookup returns CDR1 SGHTA and CDR2 FQGTGA. This CDR3 contains 13 residues. The V end lost 5 bases, the J end lost 2 bases, and 7 bases lay between the germline ends. Here the CDR3 DNA reads TGTGCCAGCAGCCTGACAGCTGGAAACACCATATATTTT. It is translated as CASSLTAGNTIYF.

The rearrangement uses TRBV7-2 and TRBJ2-1; 15 positions match TRBD2. This CDR3 spans 17 amino acids. Trimming took 5 bases from V and 15 from J; bases not matched to a gene: 17. The germline CDR1 and CDR2 sequences are SGHTA and FQGNSA. The CDR3 DNA is TGTGCCAGCAGCCCTAACCCGGGGACTAGCGGGGGGAAGTTGGGGTTCTTC. Amino acids: CASSPNPGTSGGKLGFF.

This clone was seen just once. The V and J genes are TRBV27 and TRBJ2-2; TRBD1 aligns across 7 bases. V lost 6 bases and J lost 8; bases outside the gene matches: 12. CDR1 MNHEY and CDR2 SMNVEV come from the germline V gene (reference sequence). The CDR3 is 15 amino acids. The CDR3 DNA reads as TGTGCCAGCAGGGTCTCGCCAGGGGGAGCGGGGGAGCTGTTTTTT. Amino acid sequence: CASRVSPGGAGELFF.

This sequence joins TRBV7-2 and TRBJ2-7; a possible D gene is TRBD1 (6 bases). Trimming took off 1 base at V and 5 bases at J, with 15 bases between the two ends. The V gene's germline CDR1 is SGHTA and CDR2 FQGNSA. This CDR3 contains 15 residues. This chain's CDR3 is CASSLEAQGNHEQYF. The CDR3 nucleotides read TGTGCCAGCAGCTTAGAGGCTCAGGGGAACCACGAGCAGTACTTC.

The rearrangement links TRBV4-1 to TRBJ1-5; D call uncertain. This CDR3 contains 16 residues. Germline V gene sequence: CDR1 MGHRA, CDR2 YSYEKL. The V end was cut by 7 bases, the J end by 2 bases, with 18 bases between. This CDR3 is CASTPRRYGGNQPQHF. DNA of the CDR3: TGCGCCAGCACCCCCCGCCGTTACGGGGGCAATCAGCCCCAGCATTTT.

The V gene is TRBV7-2, the J gene TRBJ1-1; D ambiguous. V dropped 3 bases and J dropped 3 bases, with 11 bases sitting between them. The germline V gene has CDR1 SGHTA and CDR2 FQGNSA. The CDR3 has 14 residues. Here the CDR3 reads CASSFMSTYTEAFF. The CDR3 DNA sequence: TGTGCCAGCAGCTTCATGTCGACATACACTGAAGCTTTCTTT.

The rearrangement joins TRBV19 to TRBJ1-3, with D possibly matching TRBD1 (5 bases). In germline, CDR1 is LNHDA, CDR2 SQIVND (reference sequence). The ends were cut back, 6 bases at V and 0 bases at J, with 24 bases in the middle. This CDR3 is built from 19 residues. The chain's CDR3 is CASSSQIVRATDSGNTIYF. The DNA of the CDR3 is TGTGCCAGTAGCTCCCAGATCGTCCGGGCGACAGACTCTGGAAACACCATATATTTT.

The genes are TRBV2 and TRBJ1-4; possible D gene TRBD1, 6 bases. Trimming took off 4 bases at V and 8 bases at J, with 17 bases between the two ends. Per the germline V gene, CDR1 is SNHLY and CDR2 is FYNNEI. The CDR3 has 15 amino acids. Here the CDR3 reads CASSGGGLSSEKLFF. The CDR3 DNA is TGTGCCAGCAGTGGGGGGGGGCTTTCGTCCGAAAAACTGTTTTTT. The complete variable domain, with remaining parts taken from reference TRBV2 and TRBJ1-4, reads EPEVTQTPSHQVTQMGQEVILRCVPISNHLYFYWYRQILGQKVEFLVSFYNNEISEKSEIFDDQFSVERPDGSNFTLKIRSTKLEDSAMYFCASSGGGLSSEKLFFGSGTQLSVL.

The chain joins TRBV19 to TRBJ1-1; D unclear. The CDR3 runs to 13 residues. Germline CDR1 and CDR2: LNHDA and SQIVND (reference sequence). V was clipped by 0 bases and J by 2 bases, with 4 bases between them. CDR3 amino acids: CASSIDSNTEAFF. CDR3 bases: TGTGCCAGTAGTATAGATAGTAACACTGAAGCTTTCTTT.

This chain joins TRBV4-1 and TRBJ2-7, with D maybe TRBD2 (5 bases). The germline V and J ends were trimmed by 8 bases and 6 bases, with 11 bases remaining between them. CDR3 length: 11 residues. Germline lookup yields CDR1 MGHRA and CDR2 YSYEKL. CDR3 sequence: CASADGGEQYF. The CDR3 DNA sequence: TGCGCCAGCGCTGACGGAGGCGAGCAGTACTTC.

The chain employs TRBV5-1 and TRBJ2-7; 9 bases align to TRBD2. CDR3 length: 14 residues. Germline-derived CDR1 and CDR2 are SGHRS and YFSETQ. V lost 4 bases to trimming and J lost 0 bases; unmatched junction nucleotides: 2. CDR3 DNA sequence: TGCGCCAGCAGCAATAGCGGGAGCTCCTACGAGCAGTACTTC. It codes for CASSNSGSSYEQYF.

The gene calls are TRBV29-1 and TRBJ1-1; D is possibly TRBD1 (6 bases). V gave up 7 bases and J gave up 7 bases, with 19 bases separating them. Germline CDR1 and CDR2: SQVTM and ANQGSEA. The CDR3 is made up of 13 amino acids. The CDR3 loop reads CSASGGSYGEAFF. The CDR3 coding sequence is TGCAGCGCCTCGGGGGGCAGTTACGGTGAAGCTTTCTTT.

In this sample, this clone turned up once. The V call is TRBV25-1, the J call TRBJ2-2; TRBD2 aligns across 8 bases. The length of the CDR3 is 18 residues. From germline, CDR1 is MGHDK and CDR2 SYGVNS. V was pared by 2 bases and J by 5 bases, with 13 bases of the junction left unmatched. This CDR3 reads CASSEGDSGVSWTGELFF. CDR3 DNA: TGTGCCAGCAGTGAAGGCGATAGCGGGGTTTCGTGGACCGGGGAGCTGTTTTTT.

This chain links TRBV4-2 with TRBJ1-5; the D gene is possibly TRBD1 (5 bases). V was shortened by 1 base and J by 11 bases, with 18 bases between the two germline ends. The germline CDR1 and CDR2 sequences are LGHNA and YNFKEQ. This CDR3 comprises 15 residues. CDR3 nucleotide sequence: TGTGCCAGCAGCCAAGCAGGGTCTAGGACCTTGGCCCAGCATTTT. Translated: CASSQAGSRTLAQHF.

The rearrangement uses TRBV7-8 and TRBJ2-1; D unclear. Looked up from germline, CDR1 is SGHVS and CDR2 is FQNEAQ. The CDR3 length is 12 residues. The V and J ends lost 0 bases and 13 bases respectively, with 10 bases between them. This CDR3 reads CASSLARWSQFF. CDR3 bases: TGTGCCAGCAGCTTAGCGCGGTGGAGCCAGTTCTTC.

The rearrangement joins TRBV29-1 to TRBJ1-5; TRBD1 aligns across 10 bases. V was clipped by 4 bases and J by 4 bases; unmatched bases: 10. Germline CDR1 SQVTM, CDR2 ANQGSEA. The CDR3 loop spans 16 amino acids. CDR3 nucleotide sequence: TGCAGCGTTGTTTTCGCGACAGGGGGCGGAAATCAGCCCCAGCATTTT. Residues: CSVVFATGGGNQPQHF.

The gene calls are TRBV7-9 and TRBJ2-5, with 8 bases lining up with TRBD2. The V and J ends lost 6 bases and 9 bases, in that order; junction bases with no gene match: 9. The CDR3 length is 13 residues. From germline, CDR1 is SEHNR and CDR2 FQNEAQ (reference sequence). The CDR3 sequence is CASRVGGGYAQYF. Here the CDR3 DNA reads TGTGCCAGCAGGGTCGGCGGGGGGTATGCCCAGTACTTC.

V is TRBV7-3 and J is TRBJ1-3, with D tentatively TRBD1 (5 bases). Per germline, CDR1 SGHTA and CDR2 FQGTGA. The germline V and J ends were trimmed by 3 bases and 0 bases, with 6 bases remaining between them. The CDR3 sequence is 14 residues long. CDR3 sequence (DNA): TGTGCCAGCAGCTTCACAGGCTCTGGAAACACCATATATTTT. Translating it yields CASSFTGSGNTIYF.

The chain is built from TRBV7-3 and TRBJ1-1; the D is unclear. This CDR3 is built from 14 residues. Germline CDR1 reads SGHTA; CDR2 reads FQGTGA. V gave up 3 bases and J gave up 4 bases, with 12 bases separating them. DNA of the CDR3: TGTGCCAGCAGCTTGGGAGTCCCGAGCACTGAAGCTTTCTTT. Its protein product is CASSLGVPSTEAFF. The whole variable domain, remainder taken from reference TRBV7-3 and TRBJ1-1, is GAGVSQTPSNKVTEKGKYVELRCDPISGHTALYWYRQSLGQGPEFLIYFQGTGAADDSGLPNDRFFAVRPEGSVSTLKIQRTERGDSAVYLCASSLGVPSTEAFFGQGTRLTVV.

The chain carries TRBV10-3 and TRBJ1-2; 9 nucleotides line up with TRBD1. Germline trimming cut 10 bases from V and 3 bases from J; bases unmatched to any gene: 6. The CDR3 is 13 amino acids. Germline assignment: CDR1 ENHRY and CDR2 SYGVKD. DNA of the CDR3: TGTGCCAGCATTCGGGACAGGGACTATGGCTACACCTTC. Protein: CASIRDRDYGYTF.

CDR3 bases: TGTGCCAGTAGTATGATGTTCACGAGCTCGTCACCCCTCCACTTT. Protein: CASSMMFTSSSPLHF. The chain combines TRBV19 with TRBJ1-6; no definite D call. V was cut by 3 bases and J by 10 bases, with 16 bases left in between. From germline, CDR1 is LNHDA and CDR2 SQIVND (reference sequence). The CDR3 extends over 15 amino acids.

This clone was seen just once. The V and J genes are TRBV10-3 and TRBJ1-1; D remains unclear. Trimming pared 2 bases from V and 1 base from J, leaving 5 bases between. CDR1 is ENHRY and CDR2 is SYGVKD in the germline V gene. The CDR3 is 13 amino acids. The CDR3 DNA reads as TGTGCCATCAGTGAGAGAGGGAACACTGAAGCTTTCTTT. Its protein is CAISERGNTEAFF.

This clone was picked up a small number of times. The genes are TRBV5-1 and TRBJ1-3; D is unclear. The CDR3 is 16 amino acids. With 1 base removed from V and 0 bases from J, the gap between germline ends came to 11 bases. Looked up from germline, CDR1 is SGHRS and CDR2 is YFSETQ. CDR3 bases: TGCGCCAGCAGCTTGTCCGGGATACTCTCTGGAAACACCATATATTTT. It translates to CASSLSGILSGNTIYF.

This chain connects TRBV7-8 to TRBJ1-3; D is unclear. Germline lookup yields CDR1 SGHVS and CDR2 FQNEAQ. The CDR3 length is 15 residues. The V gene lost 5 bases and the J gene lost 4 bases, with 15 bases spanning the gap. Here the CDR3 reads CASSREFFTGNTIYF. In DNA form, the CDR3 reads TGTGCCAGCAGCCGGGAGTTCTTTACAGGAAACACCATATATTTT.